This TCR beta chain was sequenced for a study of blood T cell repertoires in COVID-19. How the authors handled the data: Quantification of nucleated cells was approximated via reference gene primer amplification. Sequencing was performed with immunoSEQ multiplex PCR; in TCRdb, only in-frame clones are kept and a portion is missing. V, J and clone size are those of that table, while D and trimming were read from the DNA. The sample yields fewer than 300,000 clones, around nine tenths seen once. This CDR3 comprises 16 residues. The germline V gene encodes CDR1 MNHNS and CDR2 SASEGT. The V end was cut by 0 bases, the J end by 8 bases, with 17 bases between.

The TCR sequence derives from a man between 40 and 49 years old who had recovered from COVID-19. This chain uses TRBV6-1 with TRBJ2-1, with D possibly being TRBD2 (6 bases). Sequencing used peripheral blood. This chain's CDR3 is CASSEARLAFGDEQFF. The CDR3 DNA reads TGTGCCAGCAGTGAAGCCCGTCTAGCGTTCGGGGATGAGCAGTTCTTC.